This T cell receptor (beta chain) comes out of a study of post-analysis software for immune sequencing data. About this clonotype: Its antigen is unknown.

The authors incorporated unique molecular identifiers into the TCR beta cDNA libraries. T cells, roughly 1 to 10 million of them, yielded some 500,000 cDNA molecules. One entry per CDR3 protein, called by TCRdb with MiXCR from the PCR reads. The data hold approximately 690,000 distinct CDR3 sequences, with 55% to 70% observed a single time. Broader study findings: F-measure co-clustering was strong for batch-matched samples. Diversity measured as normalized Chao1 was significantly lower in multiple sclerosis patients than in controls. Comparison of patients with controls showed 4 to 6 TRBV segments more frequent in patients, TRBV5-6, TRBV5-1 and TRBV20-1 among them.

This CDR3 spans 15 amino acids. Germline trimming cut 6 bases from V and 5 bases from J; bases unmatched to any gene: 11. The germline V gene has CDR1 MGHDK and CDR2 SYGVNS. The chain recombines TRBV25-1 with TRBJ2-5, with TRBD2 matching over 8 bases. This sequence originates from a girl aged 2 to 10 with multiple sclerosis. Sample: blood. This CDR3 reads CASSSAGGPQETQYF. The CDR3 DNA reads as TGTGCCAGCAGCAGTGCGGGGGGCCCACAGGAGACCCAGTACTTC.